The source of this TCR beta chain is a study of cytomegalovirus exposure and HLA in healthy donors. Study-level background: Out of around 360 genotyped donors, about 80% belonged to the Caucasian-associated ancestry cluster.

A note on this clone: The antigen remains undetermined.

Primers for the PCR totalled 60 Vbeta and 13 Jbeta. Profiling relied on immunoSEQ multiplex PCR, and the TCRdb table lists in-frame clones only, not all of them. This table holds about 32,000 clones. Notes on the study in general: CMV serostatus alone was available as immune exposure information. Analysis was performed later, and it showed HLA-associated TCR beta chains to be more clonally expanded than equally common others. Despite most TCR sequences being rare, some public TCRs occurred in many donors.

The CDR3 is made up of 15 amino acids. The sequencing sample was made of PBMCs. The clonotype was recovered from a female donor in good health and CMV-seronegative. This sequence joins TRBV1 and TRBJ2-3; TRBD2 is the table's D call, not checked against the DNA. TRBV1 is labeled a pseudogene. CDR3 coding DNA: TGCACCAGCAGACTAGCGGGGGGGCAGGGAGATACGCAGTATTTT. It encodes CTSRLAGGQGDTQYF.